These 17 T cell receptor beta chains were sequenced from one sample in a study of graft-versus-host responses after intestinal transplantation. Lymphocytes from graft epithelium and lamina propria were isolated. The table came from immunoSEQ multiplex PCR; TCRdb's copy has only in-frame clones and leaves some out. The data show approximately 3,800 clones, 55% to 80% seen once. The specimen comprised ileum tissue, sampled approximately 960 days after intestinal transplantation. The receptors shown here come from a human patient who received an intestinal transplant, so some T cells may come from the graft donor.

The V call is TRBV2, the J call TRBJ2-2; possibly TRBD1 or TRBD2 for D (7 bases each). The CDR3 has 15 amino acids. V lost 0 bases and J 5 bases, leaving 10 bases between the germline ends. The germline gives CDR1 SNHLY, CDR2 FYNNEI. CDR3 DNA: TGTGCCAGCAGTGAAGCCAGGGGGGGAACCGGGGAGCTGTTTTTT. Translated, it gives CASSEARGGTGELFF. The full variable domain, in which reference TRBV2 and TRBJ2-2 provide the parts outside the CDR3, is EPEVTQTPSHQVTQMGQEVILRCVPISNHLYFYWYRQILGQKVEFLVSFYNNEISEKSEIFDDQFSVERPDGSNFTLKIRSTKLEDSAMYFCASSEARGGTGELFFGEGSRLTVL.

This clone was seen a single time. This chain connects TRBV27 to TRBJ1-2; unclear D gene. Germline CDR1 MNHEY, CDR2 SMNVEV (reference sequence). With 3 bases removed from V and 8 bases from J, the gap between germline ends came to 16 bases. The CDR3 consists of 14 residues. The CDR3 bases are TGTGCCAGCAGTTTCGACGGTCTACTAGGGGGCTACACCTTC. Its translation is CASSFDGLLGGYTF.

V usage is TRBV19 and J usage is TRBJ1-5, with 11 bases matching TRBD1. The CDR3 has 18 amino acids. Per the germline V gene, CDR1 is LNHDA and CDR2 is SQIVND (reference sequence). J was trimmed by 0 bases and V by 5 bases; bases with no gene match: 9. CDR3 amino acids: CASSPRRDRGNSNQPQHF. CDR3 DNA sequence: TGTGCCAGTAGTCCGCGACGGGACAGGGGGAATAGCAATCAGCCCCAGCATTTT.

J is TRBJ2-7 and V is TRBV7-2, with TRBD1 as a possible D gene (5 bases). CDR3 length: 13 amino acids. Germline lookup yields CDR1 SGHTA and CDR2 FQGNSA. V was pared by 7 bases and J by 3 bases, with 13 bases between. The CDR3 loop is CASTQRQHYEQYF. DNA of the CDR3: TGTGCCAGCACCCAAAGACAGCACTACGAGCAGTACTTC. The entire variable domain, with the rest obtained from reference TRBV7-2 and TRBJ2-7, is as follows: GAGVSQSPSNKVTEKGKDVELRCDPISGHTALYWYRQSLGQGLEFLIYFQGNSAPDKSGLPSDRFSAERTGGSVSTLTIQRTQQEDSAVYLCASTQRQHYEQYFGPGTRLTVT.

J is TRBJ2-1 and V is TRBV5-6; 11 bases are shared with TRBD2. The CDR3 has 15 residues. Trimming took 7 bases from V and 10 from J; bases not matched to a gene: 13. The germline gives CDR1 SGHDT, CDR2 YYEEEE. CDR3 in amino acids: CASRKLAGAVGEQFF. The CDR3, as DNA: TGTGCCAGCCGTAAACTAGCGGGGGCCGTGGGGGAGCAGTTCTTC.

A remark on this clone: Germline is not matched at one junction end, which may reflect a read error. The rearrangement links TRBV6-1 to TRBJ1-1; maybe TRBD1 (5 bases). The CDR3 is 12 residues long. Germline CDR1 reads MNHNS; CDR2 reads SASEGT. The CDR3 loop reads CASSEVGAEAFF. The CDR3 coding sequence is TGTGCCAGCAGCGAAGTAGGGGCTGAAGCTTTCTTT.

The chain joins TRBV29-1 to TRBJ2-7; no definite D call. The length of the CDR3 is 11 residues. V was trimmed by 7 bases and J by 0 bases, leaving 7 bases between them. CDR1 and CDR2 (germline): SQVTM, ANQGSEA. The CDR3 protein is CSAVGSYEQYF. CDR3 DNA sequence: TGCAGCGCTGTAGGCTCCTACGAGCAGTACTTC.

The CDR3, as DNA: TGCGCCAGCAGTGAGTCTCCAGGGGGCACAGGTTCACCCCTCCACTTT. It specifies CASSESPGGTGSPLHF. This rearrangement joins TRBV10-2 to TRBJ1-6; the match to TRBD1 covers 8 bases. The CDR3 is 16 residues long. Germline V CDR1 and CDR2: WSHSY, SAAADI. Trimming took 0 bases from V and 9 from J; bases not matched to a gene: 7.

The V gene is TRBV19, the J gene TRBJ2-1, with TRBD1 matching over 10 bases. Germline V CDR1 and CDR2: LNHDA, SQIVND (reference sequence). The ends lost 2 bases at V and 5 bases at J; junction bases unmatched: 3. This CDR3 region has 15 residues. The CDR3 DNA follows: TGTGCCAGTAGTATAAGGACAGGGGGAAACAATGAGCAGTTCTTC. Its protein is CASSIRTGGNNEQFF.

The V and J genes are TRBV6-5 and TRBJ2-7; 9 bases are a match to TRBD2. Germline assignment: CDR1 MNHEY and CDR2 SVGAGI. V dropped 5 bases and J dropped 3; count of bases not matched to a gene: 5. The CDR3 loop spans 14 amino acids. The CDR3 sequence: CASSPAGGIYEQYV. In DNA, the CDR3 is TGTGCCAGCAGTCCCGCGGGGGGGATCTACGAGCAGTACGTC.

This clone was found a few times. The genes are TRBV5-1 and TRBJ2-5; 10 bases are shared with TRBD2. Germline V gives CDR1 SGHRS, CDR2 YFSETQ. With 4 bases clipped from V and 2 bases from J, the junction kept 11 bases outside the gene matches. The CDR3 is 17 residues long. CDR3 sequence: CASSPDISGGLQETQYF. CDR3 bases: TGCGCCAGCAGCCCGGACATTAGCGGGGGGCTTCAAGAGACCCAGTACTTC. Supplemented by reference TRBV5-1 and TRBJ2-5, the full variable domain reads KAGVTQTPRYLIKTRGQQVTLSCSPISGHRSVSWYQQTPGQGLQFLFEYFSETQRNKGNFPGRFSGRQFSNSRSEMNVSTLELGDSALYLCASSPDISGGLQETQYFGPGTRLLVL.

The chain links TRBV15 to TRBJ2-7; maybe TRBD1 (6 bases). CDR1 is LNHNV and CDR2 is YYDKDF in the germline V gene (reference sequence). V lost 5 bases, J lost 3 bases, and 14 bases lay in between. This CDR3 contains 14 residues. The CDR3: CATSQGSRVYEQYF. The CDR3 DNA reads as TGTGCCACCAGCCAGGGGAGCCGCGTCTACGAGCAGTACTTC.

V gene TRBV7-2 combines with J gene TRBJ2-3; TRBD2 matches at 8 bases. J lost 5 bases, V lost 2 bases, and 6 bases had no gene match. Germline CDR1 SGHTA, CDR2 FQGNSA. The CDR3 sequence is 15 residues long. CDR3 coding DNA: TGTGCCAGCAGCTTACTTTTAGCGGGAAGAGATACGCAGTATTTT. It translates to CASSLLLAGRDTQYF.

This chain connects TRBV19 to TRBJ2-2; TRBD1 might be the D (6 bases). Trimming pared 7 bases from V and 2 bases from J, leaving 14 bases between. CDR3 length: 15 residues. Germline V gene sequence: CDR1 LNHDA, CDR2 SQIVND (reference sequence). The CDR3 region is CASNPTGANTGELFF. CDR3 DNA: TGTGCCAGTAACCCGACAGGAGCTAACACCGGGGAGCTGTTTTTT.

The table lists this clone with a few counts. V gene TRBV2 combines with J gene TRBJ1-2, with a tentative D call TRBD1 (6 bases). This CDR3 spans 13 amino acids. Per germline, CDR1 SNHLY and CDR2 FYNNEI. V was shortened by 3 bases and J by 3 bases, with 8 bases between the two germline ends. The CDR3 DNA reads TGTGCCAGCAGTGACCAGGGGCACTATGGCTACACCTTC. This codes for CASSDQGHYGYTF. The full variable domain, completed using reference TRBV2 and TRBJ1-2, is EPEVTQTPSHQVTQMGQEVILRCVPISNHLYFYWYRQILGQKVEFLVSFYNNEISEKSEIFDDQFSVERPDGSNFTLKIRSTKLEDSAMYFCASSDQGHYGYTFGSGTRLTVV.

The rearrangement uses TRBV9 and TRBJ2-7, with D perhaps TRBD2 (5 bases). The CDR3 extends over 14 amino acids. Between the trimmed V and J ends, which lost 4 bases and 3 bases, there was a span of 14 bases. Germline assignment: CDR1 SGDLS and CDR2 YYNGEE. The CDR3 DNA reads as TGTGCCAGCAGCCCCGAGGAGGCGGGCTACGAGCAGTACTTC. Protein: CASSPEEAGYEQYF.

J is TRBJ2-2 and V is TRBV4-3; D gene uncertain. Germline V gene sequence: CDR1 LGHNA, CDR2 YSLEER. V was cut by 0 bases and J by 5 bases, with 10 bases left in between. This CDR3 comprises 15 residues. The CDR3 here is CASSQEVLGTGELFF. The CDR3 DNA is TGCGCCAGCAGCCAAGAAGTGTTGGGGACCGGGGAGCTGTTTTTT.